This T cell receptor (beta chain) came from a study of type 1 and type 2 diabetes patients. Study-wide background: Donors were type 1 diabetes, type 2 diabetes, or nondiabetic controls. Study-level findings and limits: V and J gene usage correlated at roughly 0.97 between type 2 diabetes and control samples. Some expanded clones seen only in T1D might occur in additional T2D or control samples.

PCR was run on genomic DNA. Amplification of the beta chain CDR3 used 30 forward and 13 reverse multiplex primers. TCRdb re-derived calls from the multiplex PCR reads in MiXCR, one entry per CDR3 protein. The sample includes approximately 260,000 distinct CDR3 sequences, approximately 50% of them seen just once. No donor had another autoimmune disease or recent infection within four weeks. Trimming took off 5 bases at V and 3 bases at J, with 17 bases between the two ends. Germline CDR1 and CDR2: SGHVS and FNYEAQ. This CDR3 has 16 residues. As concerns this clonotype: Its antigen is currently unknown.

This TCR was recovered from a man between 18 and 35 years old with type 2 diabetes. Sequences were obtained from peripheral blood mononuclear cells (PBMCs). This chain joins TRBV7-6 and TRBJ2-1; D possibly corresponds to TRBD1 (5 bases). Here the CDR3 reads CASSASPADNYNEQFF. Written as DNA, the CDR3 is TGTGCCAGCAGCGCATCCCCGGCGGACAACTACAATGAGCAGTTCTTC.